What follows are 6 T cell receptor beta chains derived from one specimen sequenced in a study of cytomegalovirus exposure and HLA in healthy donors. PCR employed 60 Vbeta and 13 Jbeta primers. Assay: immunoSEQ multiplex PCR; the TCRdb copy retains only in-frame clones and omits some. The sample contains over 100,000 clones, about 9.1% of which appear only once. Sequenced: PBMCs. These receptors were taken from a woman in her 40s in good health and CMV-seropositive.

As DNA, the CDR3 is TGTGCCAGCAGCGTAGGGGGTAGCGGGGTCTACGAGCAGTACTTC. Translated, it gives CASSVGGSGVYEQYF. The rearrangement links TRBV9 to TRBJ2-7, with 8 bases identical to TRBD2. The germline CDR1 and CDR2 sequences are SGDLS and YYNGEE. This CDR3 is 15 amino acids long. Unmatched junction bases numbered 5, after V lost 0 bases and J lost 3 bases.

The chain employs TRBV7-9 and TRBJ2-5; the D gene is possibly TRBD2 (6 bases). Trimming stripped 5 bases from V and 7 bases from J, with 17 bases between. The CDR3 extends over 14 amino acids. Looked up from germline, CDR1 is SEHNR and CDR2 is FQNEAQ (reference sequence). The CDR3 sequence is CASSPDRGIGTQYF. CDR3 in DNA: TGTGCCAGCAGCCCGGATCGGGGGATTGGGACCCAGTACTTC.

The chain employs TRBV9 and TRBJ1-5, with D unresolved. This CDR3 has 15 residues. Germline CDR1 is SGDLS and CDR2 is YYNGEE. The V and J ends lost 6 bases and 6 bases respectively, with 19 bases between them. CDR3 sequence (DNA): TGTGCCAGCAACACCTACGGAGAGGTGGGTCAGCCCCAGCATTTT. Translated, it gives CASNTYGEVGQPQHF.

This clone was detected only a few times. The CDR3 coding sequence is TGTGCCATCGAGACAGAGAACACTGAAGCTTTCTTT. This gives the protein CAIETENTEAFF. This rearrangement joins TRBV19 to TRBJ1-1; perhaps TRBD1 as D (5 bases). Trimming pared 10 bases from V and 1 base from J, leaving 10 bases between. The CDR3 has 12 amino acids. Germline V gene lookup returns CDR1 LNHDA and CDR2 SQIVND (reference sequence).

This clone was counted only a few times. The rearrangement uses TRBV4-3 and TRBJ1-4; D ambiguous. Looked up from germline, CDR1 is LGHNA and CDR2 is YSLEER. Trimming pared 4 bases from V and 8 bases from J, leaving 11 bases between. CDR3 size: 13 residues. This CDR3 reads CASSRETSEKLFF. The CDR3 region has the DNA TGCGCCAGCAGCCGAGAGACAAGCGAAAAACTGTTTTTT.

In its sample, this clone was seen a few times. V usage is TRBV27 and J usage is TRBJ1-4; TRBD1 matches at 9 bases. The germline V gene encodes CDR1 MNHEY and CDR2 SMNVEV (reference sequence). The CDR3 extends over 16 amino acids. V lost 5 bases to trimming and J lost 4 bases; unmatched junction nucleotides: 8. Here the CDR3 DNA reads TGTGCCAGCAGTCTCCGGACAGGGGCCAGTAATGAAAAACTGTTTTTT. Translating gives CASSLRTGASNEKLFF.